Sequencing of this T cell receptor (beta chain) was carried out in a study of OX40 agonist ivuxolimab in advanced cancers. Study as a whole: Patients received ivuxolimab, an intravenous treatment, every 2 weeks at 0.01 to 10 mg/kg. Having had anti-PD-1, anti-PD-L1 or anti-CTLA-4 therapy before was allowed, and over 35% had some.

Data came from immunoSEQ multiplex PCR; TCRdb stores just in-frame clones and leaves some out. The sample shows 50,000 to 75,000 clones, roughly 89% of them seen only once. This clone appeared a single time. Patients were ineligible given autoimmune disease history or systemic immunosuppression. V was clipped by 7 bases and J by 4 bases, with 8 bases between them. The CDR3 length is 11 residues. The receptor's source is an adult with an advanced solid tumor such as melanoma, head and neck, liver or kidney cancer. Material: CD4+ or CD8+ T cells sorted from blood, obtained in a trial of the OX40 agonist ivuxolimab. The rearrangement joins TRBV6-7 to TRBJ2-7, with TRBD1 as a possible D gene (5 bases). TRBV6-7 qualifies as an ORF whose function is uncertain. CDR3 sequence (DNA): TGTGCCAGCATTGCAGGGTACGAGCAGTACTTC. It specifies CASIAGYEQYF.